These 26 T cell receptor beta chains originate from one sample sequenced in a study of T cells in Graves' hyperthyroidism and ophthalmopathy. TCR beta CDR3 sequences were amplified from RNA transcripts. Researchers ran a first-round RT-PCR on the TCR CDR3 using the HTBI primer set. One entry per CDR3 protein, called by TCRdb with MiXCR from the multiplex PCR reads. The table includes about 380,000 distinct CDR3 sequences, approximately 18% detected once. Sequenced input: blood. These receptors were obtained from a man between 18 and 35 years old with Graves' ophthalmopathy.

This clonotype turned up a few times. This chain links TRBV28 with TRBJ1-4; D not certain. Trimming removed 1 base from V and 5 bases from J, with 20 bases in between. The CDR3 is 18 residues long. CDR1 MDHEN and CDR2 SYDVKM come from the germline V gene. The CDR3 loop is CASSLFNIWSGLNEKLFF. The CDR3 DNA is TGTGCCAGCAGTTTATTTAATATTTGGTCGGGGTTGAATGAAAAACTGTTTTTT.

This clonotype was counted only a few times. V and J are TRBV5-8 and TRBJ2-3, with 7 bases fitting TRBD1. Germline CDR1 reads SGHTS; CDR2 reads YDEGEE. CDR3 size: 15 residues. Losses at the gene ends were 3 bases for V and 3 bases for J; bases not matched to a gene: 7. This CDR3 is CASSSLGGWTDTQYF. The CDR3 DNA is TGTGCCAGCAGCTCCCTAGGGGGCTGGACAGATACGCAGTATTTT.

A few counts support this clonotype. The chain couples TRBV12-3 or TRBV12-4 to TRBJ2-1, with TRBD1 matching 7 bases. J lost 3 bases, V lost 3 bases, and 8 bases had no gene match. The CDR3 has 16 residues. The CDR3 nucleotides are TGTGCCAGCAGTTTCAGGGGGTCAAGACTCTACAATGAGCAGTTCTTC. Its protein product is CASSFRGSRLYNEQFF.

The CDR3 nucleotides read TGCAGTGCCGCTCGGGGGCTAGCGGGTTTTTCTTCTAGCACAGATACGCAGTATTTT. It yields the protein CSAARGLAGFSSSTDTQYF. The chain is built from TRBV20-1 and TRBJ2-3; 8 positions match TRBD2. Losses at the gene ends were 6 bases for V and 0 bases for J; bases not matched to a gene: 20. Germline-derived CDR1 and CDR2 are DFQATT and SNEGSKA (reference sequence). This CDR3 is 19 amino acids long.

This clonotype appeared a single time. The V call is TRBV20-1, the J call TRBJ1-5; maybe TRBD1 (5 bases). Germline V lookup: CDR1 DFQATT, CDR2 SNEGSKA (reference sequence). The germline V and J ends were trimmed by 0 bases and 11 bases, with 20 bases remaining between them. This CDR3 spans 15 amino acids. Here the CDR3 DNA reads TGCAGTGCTAGAGATTATCGAGGGGTTGGTTCGTCCCAGCATTTT. Residues: CSARDYRGVGSSQHF.

This chain uses TRBV6-1 with TRBJ1-1, with D possibly TRBD1 on 6 matching bases. The germline V gene encodes CDR1 MNHNS and CDR2 SASEGT. The CDR3 loop spans 14 amino acids. The V end lost 8 bases, the J end lost 4 bases, and 17 bases lay between the germline ends. The CDR3 coding sequence is TGTGCCAGCGAGATAACCCCAGGGGCCACTGAAGCTTTCTTT. The encoded protein is CASEITPGATEAFF.

The table lists this clonotype with many counts. The V and J genes are TRBV2 and TRBJ2-5, with 7 bases that match TRBD1. The CDR3 runs 12 residues. Germline CDR1 SNHLY, CDR2 FYNNEI. J was trimmed by 7 bases and V by 11 bases; bases with no gene match: 10. The DNA for the CDR3 is TGTGCCGCCCGAGACAGGGAATTGACCCAGTACTTC. Residues: CAARDRELTQYF. Full variable domain (remainder filled in from reference TRBV2 and TRBJ2-5): EPEVTQTPSHQVTQMGQEVILRCVPISNHLYFYWYRQILGQKVEFLVSFYNNEISEKSEIFDDQFSVERPDGSNFTLKIRSTKLEDSAMYFCAARDRELTQYFGPGTRLLVL.

The chain carries TRBV6-2 or TRBV6-3 and TRBJ1-1, with D perhaps matching TRBD1 (5 bases). CDR3 length: 10 residues. Per the germline V gene, CDR1 is MNHEY and CDR2 is SVGEGT. Trimming took 6 bases from V and 6 from J, leaving 5 bases between them. The CDR3 region has the DNA TGTGCCAGCAGGGGGGCTGAAGCTTTCTTT. It is translated as CASRGAEAFF.

This clonotype was detected ten times or more. The chain is built from TRBV12-3 or TRBV12-4 and TRBJ2-4; TRBD1 matches at 9 bases. With V trimmed by 4 bases and J by 8 bases, 6 bases remained unmatched. This CDR3 contains 14 residues. CDR3 nucleotides: TGTGCCAGCAGTTGGGGGACAGGGAGGGACATTCAGTACTTC. Translating it yields CASSWGTGRDIQYF.

J is TRBJ1-4 and V is TRBV10-3, with D maybe TRBD1 (5 bases). CDR1 and CDR2 (germline): ENHRY, SYGVKD. The CDR3 runs 16 residues. V gave up 3 bases and J gave up 3 bases, with 14 bases separating them. The CDR3 DNA reads TGTGCCATCAGTGATCCTAAGGCAGGGCCTAATGAAAAACTGTTTTTT. It encodes CAISDPKAGPNEKLFF.

The rearrangement joins TRBV6-5 to TRBJ1-3, with unresolved D. Trimming removed 2 bases from V and 4 bases from J, with 18 bases in between. The CDR3 totals 17 residues. Looked up from germline, CDR1 is MNHEY and CDR2 is SVGAGI. Here the CDR3 DNA reads TGTGCCAGCAGTTACGTGGCCCGTGGAGCGACAGGAAACACCATATATTTT. Translating gives CASSYVARGATGNTIYF.

As to this clonotype: One base away lies a much larger clone, so this may be a sequencing read error. V gene TRBV5-1 combines with J gene TRBJ1-6, with a weak D call TRBD1 (5 bases). CDR3 length equals 16 residues. Germline lookup yields CDR1 SGHRS and CDR2 YFSETQ. CDR3: CASSFEGSSYSSPLHF. The CDR3 DNA sequence: TGCGCCAGCAGCTTCGAGGGGAGCTCCTATAGTTCACCCCTCCACTTT.

This clonotype was seen many times. This rearrangement joins TRBV24-1 to TRBJ2-1; TRBD2 might be the D (6 bases). Germline V gene lookup returns CDR1 KGHDR and CDR2 SFDVKD. The length of the CDR3 is 14 residues. V was clipped by 6 bases and J by 5 bases, with 13 bases between them. CDR3: CATSSLRDNNEQFF. The DNA of the CDR3 is TGTGCCACCAGTAGCCTGCGGGATAACAATGAGCAGTTCTTC.

The chain combines TRBV4-1 with TRBJ2-7; 10 bases match TRBD1. J was trimmed by 5 bases and V by 1 base; bases with no gene match: 2. CDR1 is MGHRA and CDR2 is YSYEKL in the germline V gene. This CDR3 is 14 amino acids long. CDR3 residues: CASSQADRGDEQYF. The CDR3 DNA sequence: TGCGCCAGCAGCCAAGCGGACAGGGGGGACGAGCAGTACTTC.

Many counts were recorded for this clonotype. The V gene is TRBV28, the J gene TRBJ2-1; 13 nucleotides agree with TRBD2. The CDR3 spans 16 residues. Germline assignment: CDR1 MDHEN and CDR2 SYDVKM. Trimming removed 5 bases from V and 7 bases from J; junction bases left unmatched: 8. Written as DNA, the CDR3 is TGTGCCAGCAGTCAAACTAGCGGGGGGGCCGGGAATGAGCAGTTCTTC. Translated: CASSQTSGGAGNEQFF.

This clonotype was found many times. This chain connects TRBV4-1 to TRBJ2-7; TRBD1 agrees at 8 bases. V trimming: 1 base; J trimming: 2 bases; junction bases outside the gene matches: 4. CDR1 and CDR2 from the germline V gene are MGHRA and YSYEKL. The CDR3 extends over 15 amino acids. For the CDR3, the DNA is TGCGCCAGCAGCCAAGTCTCGGGACAGGCCTACGAGCAGTACTTC. Its protein product is CASSQVSGQAYEQYF.

In this sample, this clonotype turned up a few times. This rearrangement joins TRBV16 to TRBJ2-4; 10 bases map to TRBD1. Germline V CDR1 and CDR2: KGHSY, FQNENV. Trimming took 5 bases from V and 4 from J; bases not matched to a gene: 5. This CDR3 spans 15 amino acids. DNA of the CDR3: TGTGCCAGCAGCATCCGGACAGGGGGGAAAAACATTCAGTACTTC. It specifies CASSIRTGGKNIQYF.

This clonotype was seen a few times. The V call is TRBV5-1, the J call TRBJ1-3; D is uncertain. The V and J ends lost 1 base and 5 bases respectively, with 7 bases between them. This CDR3 is 13 amino acids long. CDR1 SGHRS and CDR2 YFSETQ come from the germline V gene. The CDR3 loop is CASSLNIRNTIYF. The CDR3 DNA reads as TGCGCCAGCAGCTTGAACATACGAAACACCATATATTTT.

This chain uses TRBV28 with TRBJ1-2, with no clear D. The CDR3 extends over 15 amino acids. The V end was cut by 7 bases, the J end by 5 bases, with 20 bases between. Germline CDR1 MDHEN, CDR2 SYDVKM. The CDR3 sequence is CASKLFGVVGYGYTF. CDR3 nucleotides: TGTGCCAGCAAACTCTTCGGGGTGGTGGGATATGGCTACACCTTC.

The chain is built from TRBV9 and TRBJ2-1, with 9 bases aligning to TRBD1. V dropped 0 bases and J dropped 6; count of bases not matched to a gene: 10. This CDR3 region has 17 residues. Germline CDR1 and CDR2: SGDLS and YYNGEE. The CDR3 loop reads CASSVGEGDRVLNEQFF. The CDR3 coding sequence is TGTGCCAGCAGCGTAGGGGAGGGGGACAGGGTACTCAATGAGCAGTTCTTC.

Many counts were recorded for this clonotype. This sequence joins TRBV5-1 and TRBJ2-2; D not resolved. The V and J ends lost 1 base and 1 base respectively, with 11 bases between them. The germline gives CDR1 SGHRS, CDR2 YFSETQ. The CDR3 contains 16 residues. The DNA for the CDR3 is TGCGCCAGCAGCTTGTCTGCTGACGTGAACACCGGGGAGCTGTTTTTT. Amino acid sequence: CASSLSADVNTGELFF.

This clonotype has at least ten counts. V usage is TRBV13 and J usage is TRBJ2-7, with unresolved D. CDR3 size: 16 residues. Germline CDR1 PRHDT, CDR2 FYEKMQ (reference sequence). Trimming shortened V by 1 base and J by 0 bases, and 13 bases separated the two germline ends. The CDR3 DNA sequence: TGTGCCAGCAGCTTAGCTCCTCGGCAGGTCTCCTACGAGCAGTACTTC. Translated, it gives CASSLAPRQVSYEQYF.

The V call is TRBV7-9, the J call TRBJ1-1; D gene unclear. V shed 0 bases and J shed 5 bases, with 13 bases lying between them. This CDR3 region has 15 residues. CDR1 SEHNR and CDR2 FQNEAQ come from the germline V gene (reference sequence). DNA for the CDR3: TGTGCCAGCAGCTTAGCGGTGGACCCGAGGACTGAAGCTTTCTTT. It codes for CASSLAVDPRTEAFF.

In its sample, this clonotype was seen a few times. The rearrangement joins TRBV3-1 to TRBJ1-2, with D unresolved. Germline CDR1 reads LGHDT; CDR2 reads YNNKEL (reference sequence). V shed 0 bases and J shed 7 bases, with 9 bases lying between them. The CDR3 runs to 13 residues. DNA for the CDR3: TGTGCCAGCAGCCAAGAGGGGTATGGTGGCTACACCTTC. Residues: CASSQEGYGGYTF.

This clonotype was found many times. CDR3 sequence (DNA): TGTGCCAGCAGCCCCCGAAGTCCCTTCTTGGACACCATATATTTT. Translating it yields CASSPRSPFLDTIYF. The chain recombines TRBV12-3 or TRBV12-4 with TRBJ1-3; D is ambiguous. The V end was cut by 6 bases, the J end by 8 bases, with 20 bases between. The CDR3 totals 15 residues.

This clonotype was recorded at least ten times. The chain is built from TRBV5-1 and TRBJ1-1; D is perhaps TRBD1 (5 bases). The ends were cut back, 1 base at V and 0 bases at J, with 19 bases in the middle. Germline CDR1 and CDR2: SGHRS and YFSETQ. This CDR3 region has 18 residues. The CDR3 sequence is CASSLSVRGAGMNTEAFF. CDR3 sequence (DNA): TGCGCCAGCAGCTTGTCGGTCCGGGGCGCTGGCATGAACACTGAAGCTTTCTTT.